This T cell receptor (beta chain) is from a study of T cell repertoires in cytomegalovirus infection. Using its own MiXCR run on the reads, TCRdb lists one record per CDR3 protein. Here the sample spans a few hundred thousand distinct CDR3 sequences, under 20% being singletons. Germline loops: CDR1 MGHDK, CDR2 SYGVNS. V shed 8 bases and J 8 bases; nucleotides not matched to a gene: 11. This CDR3 has 14 residues. Sequenced sample: PBMCs. The V gene is TRBV25-1, the J gene TRBJ1-4; 7 bases map to TRBD1. The receptor comes from a human donor in good health (CMV status not recorded). Some clones in this sample may be carry-over from other donors' samples. The chain's CDR3 is CASSPAGTVEKLFF. The CDR3 coding sequence is TGTGCCAGCTCCCCCGCCGGGACAGTGGAAAAACTGTTTTTT.